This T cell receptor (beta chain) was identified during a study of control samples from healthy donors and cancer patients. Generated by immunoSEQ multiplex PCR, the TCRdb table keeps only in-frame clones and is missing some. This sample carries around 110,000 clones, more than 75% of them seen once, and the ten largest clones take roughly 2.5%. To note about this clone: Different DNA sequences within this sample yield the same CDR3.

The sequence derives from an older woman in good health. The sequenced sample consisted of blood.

CDR3 sequence: CASSLGQGAYEQYF. DNA of the CDR3: TGTGCCAGCAGCCTCGGACAGGGGGCCTACGAGCAGTACTTC. The chain links TRBV5-6 to TRBJ2-7, with 10 bases fitting TRBD1. Germline trimming cut 4 bases from V and 2 bases from J; bases unmatched to any gene: 3. Germline CDR1 reads SGHDT; CDR2 reads YYEEEE. CDR3 length equals 14 residues.